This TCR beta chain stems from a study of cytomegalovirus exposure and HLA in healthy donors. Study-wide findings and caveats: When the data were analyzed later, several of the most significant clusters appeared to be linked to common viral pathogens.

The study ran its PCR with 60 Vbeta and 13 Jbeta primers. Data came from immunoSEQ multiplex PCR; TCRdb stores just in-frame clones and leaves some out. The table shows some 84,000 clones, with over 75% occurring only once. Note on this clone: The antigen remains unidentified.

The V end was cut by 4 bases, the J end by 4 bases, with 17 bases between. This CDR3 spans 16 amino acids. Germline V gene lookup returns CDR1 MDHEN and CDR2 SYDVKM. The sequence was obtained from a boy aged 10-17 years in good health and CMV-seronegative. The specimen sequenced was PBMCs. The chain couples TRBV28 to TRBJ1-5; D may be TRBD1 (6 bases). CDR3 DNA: TGTGCCAGCAGTTCCCAGGGGCTGGGACCGAATCAGCCCCAGCATTTT. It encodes CASSSQGLGPNQPQHF.